These 6 T cell receptor beta chains share one sample of origin, sequenced in a study of blood T cells in healthy people across ages. Using a J-beta primer mix together with a sample-barcoded 5' primer, a second PCR was run for about 6 to 11 cycles. Using its own MiXCR run on the 5' RACE reads, TCRdb lists one record per CDR3 protein. The sample has 1.5 million to 2 million distinct CDR3 sequences, less than 50% seen once. Input material: blood. The source of these receptors is a woman between 40 and 55 years old in good health.

The CDR3 DNA reads TGTGCCAGCAGCCCCTTTTGGGGGGCAGGCAATGAGCAGTTCTTC. This gives the protein CASSPFWGAGNEQFF. The rearrangement uses TRBV9 and TRBJ2-1; D is tentatively TRBD1 or TRBD2 (6 bases each). Looked up from germline, CDR1 is SGDLS and CDR2 is YYNGEE. CDR3 length: 15 residues. With 4 bases removed from V and 6 bases from J, the gap between germline ends came to 17 bases.

The V gene is TRBV9, the J gene TRBJ1-2, with TRBD1 as a possible D gene (5 bases). CDR3 length: 14 residues. V was trimmed by 6 bases and J by 2 bases, leaving 14 bases between them. The germline V gene encodes CDR1 SGDLS and CDR2 YYNGEE. Here the CDR3 reads CASNDAGRNYGYTF. Here the CDR3 DNA reads TGTGCCAGCAACGACGCAGGGAGGAACTATGGCTACACCTTC.

This clonotype was found once. This chain connects TRBV28 to TRBJ2-7; 10 bases fit TRBD1. V dropped 2 bases and J dropped 4; count of bases not matched to a gene: 11. This CDR3 spans 17 amino acids. Per germline, CDR1 MDHEN and CDR2 SYDVKM. The CDR3 spells CASSLIYSTGGMYEQYF. The CDR3 DNA is TGTGCCAGCAGTTTAATCTACTCGACAGGGGGCATGTACGAGCAGTACTTC. Filled out from reference TRBV28 and TRBJ2-7, the complete variable domain reads DVKVTQSSRYLVKRTGEKVFLECVQDMDHENMFWYRQDPGLGLRLIYFSYDVKMKEKGDIPEGYSVSREKKERFSLILESASTNQTSMYLCASSLIYSTGGMYEQYFGPGTRLTVT.

This clonotype was observed a few times. The V and J genes are TRBV2 and TRBJ2-5, with 10 bases lining up with TRBD1. The CDR3 is 16 amino acids. Trimming at V came to 6 bases and at J to 3 bases, leaving 10 bases not matched to a gene. CDR1 is SNHLY, CDR2 FYNNEI, per germline. This CDR3 reads CASRRQRTGGKETQYF. Here the CDR3 DNA reads TGTGCCAGCAGACGACAACGGACAGGGGGTAAAGAGACCCAGTACTTC.

The chain combines TRBV20-1 with TRBJ1-2; TRBD1 is a possible D gene (5 bases). The germline CDR1 and CDR2 sequences are DFQATT and SNEGSKA (reference sequence). The CDR3 has 12 residues. The CDR3 region has the DNA TGCAGCCGGGCAGGGAAGGTATATGGCTACACCTTC. This translates into CSRAGKVYGYTF.

This clonotype was detected only a few times. The chain combines TRBV4-2 with TRBJ2-1, with D possibly TRBD1 on 6 matching bases. The CDR3 is 16 residues long. CDR1 is LGHNA and CDR2 is YNFKEQ in the germline V gene. Trimming removed 1 base from V and 7 bases from J, with 17 bases in between. The CDR3 loop reads CASSQATGTTGNEQFF. Written as DNA, the CDR3 is TGTGCCAGCAGCCAAGCTACCGGGACCACAGGGAATGAGCAGTTCTTC.